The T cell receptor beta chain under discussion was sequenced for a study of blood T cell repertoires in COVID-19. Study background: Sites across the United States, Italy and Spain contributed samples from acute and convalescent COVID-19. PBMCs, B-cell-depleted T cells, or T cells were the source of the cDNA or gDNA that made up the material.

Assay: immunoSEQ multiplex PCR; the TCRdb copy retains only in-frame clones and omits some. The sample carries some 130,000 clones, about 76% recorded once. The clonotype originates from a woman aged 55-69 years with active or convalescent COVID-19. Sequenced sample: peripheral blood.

The CDR3 region is CASSPGGVGEQFF. The DNA for the CDR3 is TGTGCCAGCTCACCAGGAGGGGTGGGTGAGCAGTTCTTC. This chain links TRBV18 with TRBJ2-1; possible D gene TRBD2, 6 bases. Trimming shortened V by 2 bases and J by 9 bases, and 11 bases separated the two germline ends. CDR3 length: 13 residues. From germline, CDR1 is KGHSH and CDR2 LQKENI.